A single sample is the source of the 30 T cell receptor beta chains below, sequenced in a study of siplizumab effects on memory and regulatory T cells. TCRdb's table, derived via immunoSEQ multiplex PCR, lists solely in-frame clones and lacks some. The table lists under 70,000 clones, approximately 79% of them singletons. The sample comprised memory CD4+ T cells sorted from blood. Receptors originate from a human donor in good health.

The chain couples TRBV7-3 to TRBJ2-1, with D hard to call. CDR3 length: 12 amino acids. Trimming left V 1 base short and J 7 bases short, with 5 bases between. Germline loops: CDR1 SGHTA, CDR2 FQGTGA. In nucleotides, the CDR3 is TGTGCCAGCAGCTTAATGTCGAATGAGCAGTTCTTC. Amino acids: CASSLMSNEQFF.

This chain uses TRBV11-3 with TRBJ2-1; TRBD1 matches 9 bases. The germline V gene has CDR1 SGHNT and CDR2 YENEEA. Trimming at V came to 0 bases and at J to 6 bases, leaving 0 bases not matched to a gene. The CDR3 runs 14 residues. The CDR3 coding sequence is TGTGCCAGCAGCTTAGAACAGGGGGCCAATGAGCAGTTCTTC. Its protein product is CASSLEQGANEQFF.

About this clone itself: Other DNA sequences in this sample translate to the same CDR3. This chain joins TRBV7-2 and TRBJ2-5; no reliable D call. V lost 5 bases, J lost 1 base, and 8 bases lay in between. Germline-derived CDR1 and CDR2 are SGHTA and FQGNSA. The CDR3 runs 13 residues. The CDR3: CASSSRVQETQYF. The CDR3 bases are TGTGCCAGCAGCAGCAGAGTCCAAGAGACCCAGTACTTC.

The chain links TRBV5-4 to TRBJ1-1; D call uncertain. Trimming removed 1 base at V and 4 bases at J, with 8 bases between. This CDR3 is 13 amino acids long. CDR1 is SGHNT and CDR2 is YYREEE in the germline V gene (reference sequence). CDR3 loop: CASSLFGGTEAFF. CDR3 coding DNA: TGTGCCAGCAGCTTGTTCGGTGGCACTGAAGCTTTCTTT.

The chain recombines TRBV19 with TRBJ1-5; tentative D call: TRBD1 (6 bases). This CDR3 is built from 16 residues. Germline V gene data show CDR1 as LNHDA and CDR2 as SQIVND (reference sequence). Trimming removed 3 bases from V and 6 bases from J, with 18 bases in between. The CDR3 nucleotides read TGTGCCAGTAGTATCGGAACACAGGGTACCGGTCAGCCCCAGCATTTT. Encoded protein: CASSIGTQGTGQPQHF.

The chain couples TRBV29-1 to TRBJ1-1, with D possibly being TRBD1 (5 bases). The CDR3 loop spans 12 amino acids. The germline V gene encodes CDR1 SQVTM and CDR2 ANQGSEA. Trimming removed 7 bases at V and 4 bases at J, with 13 bases between. The CDR3 loop is CSDRGYTTEAFF. The DNA for the CDR3 is TGCAGCGACCGGGGCTATACCACTGAAGCTTTCTTT. Drawing the rest from reference TRBV29-1 and TRBJ1-1, the complete variable domain is SAVISQKPSRDICQRGTSLTIQCQVDSQVTMMFWYRQQPGQSLTLIATANQGSEATYESGFVIDKFPISRPNLTFSTLTVSNMSPEDSSIYLCSDRGYTTEAFFGQGTRLTVV.

The V call is TRBV5-5, the J call TRBJ2-5; TRBD2 agrees at 9 bases. Germline CDR1 SGHKS, CDR2 YYEKEE (reference sequence). The ends lost 4 bases at V and 5 bases at J; junction bases unmatched: 12. The CDR3 is 16 residues long. For the CDR3, the DNA is TGTGCCAGCAGCCCACAGGGAGCGGGGGGTAGTGAGACCCAGTACTTC. It translates to CASSPQGAGGSETQYF.

The V and J genes are TRBV11-2 and TRBJ2-1; TRBD2 matches 11 bases. V lost 4 bases and J lost 1; bases outside the gene matches: 6. This CDR3 contains 17 residues. Germline V gene data show CDR1 as SGHAT and CDR2 as FQNNGV. CDR3 sequence reads: CASSSISSGGSYNEQFF. The CDR3 bases are TGTGCCAGCAGCTCCATCTCTAGCGGGGGGTCCTACAATGAGCAGTTCTTC.

This chain connects TRBV11-1 to TRBJ2-1, with 12 bases lining up with TRBD2. Germline CDR1 and CDR2: SGHAT and FQDESV (reference sequence). The V gene end was trimmed by 3 bases and the J gene end by 14 bases; junction bases not matched to a gene: 11. CDR3 length equals 15 residues. The CDR3 reads CASSFRLAGATGEFF. CDR3 bases: TGTGCCAGCAGCTTCAGACTAGCGGGGGCAACCGGGGAGTTCTTC.

The sample holds one count of this clone. The chain employs TRBV27 and TRBJ2-3, with 7 bases that match TRBD1. The CDR3 has 16 amino acids. The V gene's germline CDR1 is MNHEY and CDR2 SMNVEV (reference sequence). Trimming removed 5 bases from V and 1 base from J; junction bases left unmatched: 9. CDR3 nucleotide sequence: TGTGCCAGCAGTCCCCTAGGGGGCTGGGGCACAGATACGCAGTATTTT. Translated, it gives CASSPLGGWGTDTQYF.

CDR3 amino acids: CASSQGQNYGYTF. CDR3 nucleotides: TGTGCCAGCAGCCAGGGACAAAACTATGGCTACACCTTC. The chain recombines TRBV6-6 with TRBJ1-2; D is perhaps TRBD1 (6 bases). This CDR3 spans 13 amino acids. The germline V gene has CDR1 MNHNY and CDR2 SVGAGI (reference sequence). V was trimmed by 6 bases and J by 2 bases, leaving 10 bases between them.

With respect to this clone: The DNA is omitted, as the CDR3 cannot be located on it reliably, and the CDR3 follows TCRdb's listing. The chain combines TRBV4-3 with TRBJ2-2; the table's D call of TRBD2 was not tested on the DNA. The CDR3 is 14 residues long, counting both termini. CDR1 is LGHNA and CDR2 is YSLEER in the germline V gene. The CDR3 sequence is CASSQTLRAGELFF.

The chain employs TRBV15 and TRBJ1-2; 10 nucleotides match TRBD1. The V gene end was trimmed by 9 bases and the J gene end by 7 bases; junction bases not matched to a gene: 8. Germline assignment: CDR1 LNHNV and CDR2 YYDKDF (reference sequence). The CDR3 spans 13 residues. The chain's CDR3 is CATATGGTSGYTF. The CDR3 DNA follows: TGTGCCACAGCGACAGGGGGCACCAGTGGCTACACCTTC.

The CDR3 DNA sequence: TGTGCCAGCAGCCCGGGGGGGGAGACAGGGGTATCAGAGACCCAGTACTTC. It encodes CASSPGGETGVSETQYF. This chain joins TRBV7-2 and TRBJ2-5; D may correspond to TRBD1 or TRBD2 (8 bases each). Germline V CDR1 and CDR2: SGHTA, FQGNSA. V was cut by 5 bases and J by 4 bases, with 23 bases left in between. The CDR3 runs 17 residues.

V and J are TRBV5-1 and TRBJ1-3; 7 positions match TRBD1. The CDR3 extends over 15 amino acids. CDR1 is SGHRS, CDR2 YFSETQ, per germline. The V gene end was trimmed by 4 bases and the J gene end by 1 base; junction bases not matched to a gene: 5. This chain's CDR3 is CASSRDRVSGNTIYF. The CDR3 DNA reads TGCGCCAGCAGCCGAGACAGGGTTTCTGGAAACACCATATATTTT.

The rearrangement links TRBV5-4 to TRBJ2-7; 7 bases map to TRBD1. The junction had 9 bases not matched to a gene; V was cut back by 2 bases and J by 7 bases. CDR3 size: 14 residues. Germline loops: CDR1 SGHNT, CDR2 YYREEE (reference sequence). This CDR3 reads CASSFNRGQEEQYF. As DNA, the CDR3 is TGTGCCAGCAGCTTTAACAGGGGTCAGGAGGAGCAGTACTTC.

The chain uses TRBV5-1 and TRBJ1-4; perhaps TRBD1 as D (5 bases). This CDR3 comprises 15 residues. CDR1 is SGHRS and CDR2 is YFSETQ in the germline V gene. The V end lost 0 bases, the J end lost 10 bases, and 16 bases lay between the germline ends. The DNA of the CDR3 is TGCGCCAGCAGCTTGGGCGGGGGTGATAGGGGAAAACTGTTTTTT. Residues: CASSLGGGDRGKLFF.

This chain uses TRBV19 with TRBJ1-2, with 8 bases that match TRBD1. Per germline, CDR1 LNHDA and CDR2 SQIVND (reference sequence). Unmatched junction bases numbered 8, after V lost 6 bases and J lost 8 bases. The CDR3 has 13 amino acids. The CDR3 spells CASSRTGRTGYTF. The CDR3 bases are TGTGCCAGTAGCCGGACAGGGAGAACGGGCTACACCTTC.

V usage is TRBV28 and J usage is TRBJ2-1, with 7 bases aligning to TRBD2. The V gene end was trimmed by 3 bases and the J gene end by 2 bases; junction bases not matched to a gene: 1. The CDR3 totals 14 residues. Germline V gene lookup returns CDR1 MDHEN and CDR2 SYDVKM. The CDR3 is CASSFSGAYNEQFF. In DNA form, the CDR3 reads TGTGCCAGCAGTTTCAGCGGGGCCTACAATGAGCAGTTCTTC.

The V call is TRBV18, the J call TRBJ2-5, with no clear D. The germline CDR1 and CDR2 sequences are KGHSH and LQKENI. V was cut by 1 base and J by 5 bases, with 14 bases left in between. The CDR3 has 15 amino acids. CDR3 coding DNA: TGTGCCAGCTCACCACTCCCGGGTCCCGGGGAGACCCAGTACTTC. Translated, it gives CASSPLPGPGETQYF.

V gene TRBV5-6 combines with J gene TRBJ2-3, with 11 bases lining up with TRBD2. The CDR3 runs to 16 residues. Per the germline V gene, CDR1 is SGHDT and CDR2 is YYEEEE. Germline trimming cut 6 bases from V and 3 bases from J; bases unmatched to any gene: 9. CDR3 sequence: CASNLRLAGSTDTQYF. The CDR3 nucleotides read TGTGCCAGCAACCTAAGACTAGCGGGGAGTACAGATACGCAGTATTTT. The whole variable domain, remainder taken from reference TRBV5-6 and TRBJ2-3, is DAGVTQSPTHLIKTRGQQVTLRCSPKSGHDTVSWYQQALGQGPQFIFQYYEEEERQRGNFPDRFSGHQFPNYSSELNVNALLLGDSALYLCASNLRLAGSTDTQYFGPGTRLTVL.

The V call is TRBV29-1, the J call TRBJ1-2; TRBD1 is a possible D gene (5 bases). This CDR3 is 14 amino acids long. Germline assignment: CDR1 SQVTM and CDR2 ANQGSEA. CDR3 sequence: CRGAGQTRCGGYTF. The CDR3 region has the DNA TGCAGAGGAGCGGGGCAAACTCGATGTGGTGGCTACACCTTC.

V gene TRBV5-1 combines with J gene TRBJ2-1; TRBD1 aligns across 10 bases. The CDR3 spans 15 residues. J lost 7 bases, V lost 2 bases, and 6 bases had no gene match. Per germline, CDR1 SGHRS and CDR2 YFSETQ. This CDR3 is CASSLGQGGTNEQFF. As DNA, the CDR3 is TGCGCCAGCAGCTTAGGACAGGGGGGTACTAATGAGCAGTTCTTC.

This clone was detected a few times. The rearrangement uses TRBV5-6 and TRBJ2-5; D perhaps matches TRBD2 (5 bases). CDR1 and CDR2 (germline): SGHDT, YYEEEE. V was cut by 0 bases and J by 5 bases, with 14 bases left in between. The CDR3 has 15 amino acids. This CDR3 reads CASSLGAAPSETQYF. CDR3 in DNA: TGTGCCAGCAGCTTGGGAGCGGCTCCCTCGGAGACCCAGTACTTC. Variable domain in full (rest from reference TRBV5-6 and TRBJ2-5): DAGVTQSPTHLIKTRGQQVTLRCSPKSGHDTVSWYQQALGQGPQFIFQYYEEEERQRGNFPDRFSGHQFPNYSSELNVNALLLGDSALYLCASSLGAAPSETQYFGPGTRLLVL.

This CDR3 is CASSTTVSGNTIYF. CDR3 bases: TGTGCCAGCAGTACGACAGTCTCTGGAAACACCATATATTTT. The rearrangement links TRBV6-5 to TRBJ1-3; D perhaps matches TRBD1 (5 bases). The CDR3 is 14 amino acids. V lost 5 bases to trimming and J lost 0 bases, with 8 bases between them. Germline V gene data show CDR1 as MNHEY and CDR2 as SVGAGI.

The chain has TRBV27 and TRBJ2-7, with 8 nucleotides matching TRBD1. Germline CDR1 and CDR2: MNHEY and SMNVEV (reference sequence). The CDR3 runs 17 residues. Unmatched junction bases numbered 16, after V lost 5 bases and J lost 4 bases. The CDR3 loop reads CASSIKFVGQVLYEQYF. Here the CDR3 DNA reads TGTGCCAGCAGTATCAAATTCGTGGGACAGGTGTTATACGAGCAGTACTTC.

The count of this clone is one. The V and J genes are TRBV5-1 and TRBJ1-4; maybe TRBD1 (6 bases). The CDR3 contains 15 residues. Trimming left V 3 bases short and J 2 bases short, with 11 bases between. Germline assignment: CDR1 SGHRS and CDR2 YFSETQ. This chain's CDR3 is CASSSTDSTNEKLFF. CDR3 DNA: TGCGCCAGCAGCTCAACGGACAGCACTAATGAAAAACTGTTTTTT. Using reference TRBV5-1 and TRBJ1-4 for the parts outside the CDR3, the full variable domain is KAGVTQTPRYLIKTRGQQVTLSCSPISGHRSVSWYQQTPGQGLQFLFEYFSETQRNKGNFPGRFSGRQFSNSRSEMNVSTLELGDSALYLCASSSTDSTNEKLFFGSGTQLSVL.

This sequence joins TRBV6-5 and TRBJ1-2; D gene ambiguous. V shed 5 bases and J shed 4 bases, with 17 bases lying between them. From germline, CDR1 is MNHEY and CDR2 SVGAGI. CDR3 size: 15 residues. The CDR3 region is CASSPACRKTYGYTF. The CDR3 nucleotides are TGTGCCAGCAGTCCAGCATGTAGAAAGACCTATGGCTACACCTTC.

The chain combines TRBV5-4 with TRBJ2-1; a possible D gene is TRBD2 (7 bases). In germline, CDR1 is SGHNT, CDR2 YYREEE (reference sequence). Between the trimmed V and J ends, which lost 7 bases and 4 bases, there was a span of 15 bases. This CDR3 contains 14 residues. The CDR3 is CASGRGGSYNEQFF. The CDR3 DNA sequence: TGTGCCAGCGGAAGGGGGGGGAGTTACAATGAGCAGTTCTTC.

This chain uses TRBV6-6 with TRBJ1-1; tentative D call: TRBD1 (6 bases). The CDR3 spans 15 residues. Germline V gene data show CDR1 as MNHNY and CDR2 as SVGAGI (reference sequence). V was trimmed by 6 bases and J by 3 bases, leaving 17 bases between them. The CDR3 sequence is CASRSPGQLDTEAFF. The CDR3 DNA follows: TGTGCCAGCAGATCCCCCGGACAGTTGGACACTGAAGCTTTCTTT.